Below are 16 T cell receptor beta chains sequenced from a single sample in a study of cytomegalovirus exposure and HLA in healthy donors. The PCR used 60 Vbeta and 13 Jbeta primers. Clones were sequenced by immunoSEQ multiplex PCR, and TCRdb holds only the in-frame ones, with some missing. Among approximately 100,000 clones, approximately 72% were seen once, and the ten largest hold roughly 9.8%. The sequenced sample consisted of PBMCs. All receptors come from a man younger than 35 in good health and CMV-seropositive.

The V and J genes are TRBV9 and TRBJ2-3; the match to TRBD2 covers 7 bases. CDR3 size: 13 residues. J lost 5 bases, V lost 1 base, and 1 base had no gene match. Germline V gene lookup returns CDR1 SGDLS and CDR2 YYNGEE. Written as DNA, the CDR3 is TGTGCCAGCAGCGTATGGGGGGGAGATACGCAGTATTTT. Translation gives CASSVWGGDTQYF.

The chain combines TRBV9 with TRBJ1-5, with TRBD1 matching 9 bases. J was trimmed by 5 bases and V by 0 bases; bases with no gene match: 3. The CDR3 is 15 residues long. The germline V gene encodes CDR1 SGDLS and CDR2 YYNGEE. DNA of the CDR3: TGTGCCAGCAGCGTAGAAGGGACAGGGCATCAGCCCCAGCATTTT. It codes for CASSVEGTGHQPQHF. The full variable domain, its missing parts supplied by reference TRBV9 and TRBJ1-5, is DSGVTQTPKHLITATGQRVTLRCSPRSGDLSVYWYQQSLDQGLQFLIQYYNGEERAKGNILERFSAQQFPDLHSELNLSSLELGDSALYFCASSVEGTGHQPQHFGDGTRLSIL.

The chain employs TRBV27 and TRBJ1-1; weak D call: TRBD1 (6 bases). Trimming took 3 bases from V and 5 from J, leaving 10 bases between them. Germline values: CDR1 MNHEY, CDR2 SMNVEV (reference sequence). The CDR3 loop spans 13 amino acids. Here the CDR3 DNA reads TGTGCCAGCAGTTTCAACAGGGTTACTGAAGCTTTCTTT. It yields the protein CASSFNRVTEAFF.

This clone has just a few counts. This chain connects TRBV11-2 to TRBJ1-3, with D possibly being TRBD1 (5 bases). V lost 5 bases and J lost 0, with 11 bases in between. The CDR3 contains 15 residues. CDR1 and CDR2 (germline): SGHAT, FQNNGV. The CDR3 sequence is CASSTGRFSGNTIYF. DNA for the CDR3: TGTGCCAGCAGCACAGGACGGTTCTCTGGAAACACCATATATTTT.

This sequence joins TRBV2 and TRBJ1-1; 9 bases map to TRBD1. Germline V CDR1 and CDR2: SNHLY, FYNNEI. The J segment lost 3 bases and the V segment lost 7 bases, leaving 9 bases of the junction unmatched. This CDR3 spans 15 amino acids. This CDR3 is CASISGGQGYTEAFF. The CDR3 DNA reads TGTGCCAGCATTTCAGGAGGACAGGGGTACACTGAAGCTTTCTTT.

CDR3 bases: TGTGCCAGCAGCCTTAGAGGAGGGGGCCCCTACAATGAGCAGTTCTTC. Protein product: CASSLRGGGPYNEQFF. The chain has TRBV7-8 and TRBJ2-1; a weak D match, TRBD1 (7 bases). Trimming shortened V by 5 bases and J by 2 bases, and 16 bases separated the two germline ends. Germline V gene lookup returns CDR1 SGHVS and CDR2 FQNEAQ. The CDR3 is made up of 16 amino acids.

This chain links TRBV9 with TRBJ1-1; D uncertain. CDR3 length equals 11 residues. Trimming shortened V by 3 bases and J by 5 bases, and 5 bases separated the two germline ends. Germline V lookup: CDR1 SGDLS, CDR2 YYNGEE. CDR3 sequence reads: CASSARTEAFF. The CDR3 nucleotides read TGTGCCAGCAGCGCCCGGACTGAAGCTTTCTTT.

This sequence joins TRBV25-1 and TRBJ1-2, with D tentatively TRBD1 (5 bases). CDR3 length equals 13 residues. With 3 bases removed from V and 8 bases from J, the gap between germline ends came to 13 bases. Germline V gene lookup returns CDR1 MGHDK and CDR2 SYGVNS. The CDR3 DNA sequence: TGTGCCAGCAGTGATCGGTCAGGGAAAGGCTACACCTTC. This sequence encodes CASSDRSGKGYTF.

This chain's CDR3 is CAWSVRLAGASSYNEQFF. Written as DNA, the CDR3 is TGTGCCTGGAGTGTACGACTAGCGGGGGCCAGCTCCTACAATGAGCAGTTCTTC. The rearrangement joins TRBV30 to TRBJ2-1; 12 nucleotides match TRBD2. The trim removed 0 bases at V and 0 bases at J, leaving 6 bases unmatched. Germline V CDR1 and CDR2: GTSNPN, SVGIG (reference sequence). The CDR3 length is 18 residues.

The J gene is TRBJ1-6, the V gene TRBV5-6, with 9 nucleotides matching TRBD1. Losses at the gene ends were 4 bases for V and 9 bases for J; bases not matched to a gene: 8. Germline CDR1 and CDR2: SGHDT and YYEEEE. This CDR3 region has 15 residues. CDR3 in amino acids: CASSTLTGGISPLHF. CDR3 nucleotide sequence: TGTGCCAGCAGCACCCTGACAGGGGGAATTTCACCCCTCCACTTT.

The genes are TRBV27 and TRBJ1-1; D call uncertain. Germline V gives CDR1 MNHEY, CDR2 SMNVEV (reference sequence). Trimming left V 5 bases short and J 1 base short, with 8 bases between. The CDR3 is made up of 13 amino acids. The CDR3 nucleotides read TGTGCCAGCAGTCCTACCCGGAACACTGAAGCTTTCTTT. Translating it yields CASSPTRNTEAFF.

V gene TRBV5-1 combines with J gene TRBJ1-5; no clear D gene. V was clipped by 3 bases and J by 3 bases, with 10 bases between them. The CDR3 sequence is 14 residues long. Germline CDR1 SGHRS, CDR2 YFSETQ. The CDR3 reads CASSSRHNNQPQHF. The CDR3, as DNA: TGCGCCAGCAGCTCCAGACATAACAATCAGCCCCAGCATTTT.

The chain joins TRBV30 to TRBJ2-1; 10 bases align to TRBD2. CDR3 length: 15 amino acids. V was clipped by 3 bases and J by 3 bases; unmatched bases: 5. Germline CDR1 and CDR2: GTSNPN and SVGIG (reference sequence). The DNA of the CDR3 is TGTGCCTGGAGGTCTGGGACTAGCGACTACAATGAGCAGTTCTTC. Translated: CAWRSGTSDYNEQFF.

This chain uses TRBV28 with TRBJ1-2; TRBD1 is a possible D gene (5 bases). Trimming cost V 7 bases and J 4 bases, with 13 bases left between them. The CDR3 extends over 13 amino acids. Germline values: CDR1 MDHEN, CDR2 SYDVKM. DNA of the CDR3: TGTGCCAGCACCCAGGCAGGGATCTATGGCTACACCTTC. It encodes CASTQAGIYGYTF.

The rearrangement uses TRBV10-1 and TRBJ2-7; a possible D gene is TRBD1 (5 bases). Germline lookup yields CDR1 WNHNN and CDR2 SYGVQD (reference sequence). V lost 5 bases, J lost 3 bases, and 17 bases lay in between. The CDR3 is 15 residues long. The DNA for the CDR3 is TGCGCCAGCAGTAAAGACAGAAACTCCCACTACGAGCAGTACTTC. Translated: CASSKDRNSHYEQYF.

The chain recombines TRBV7-7 with TRBJ1-4, with TRBD1 identical over 9 bases. V shed 3 bases and J 7 bases; nucleotides not matched to a gene: 0. The germline V gene has CDR1 SSHAT and CDR2 FNYEAQ (reference sequence). The CDR3 runs 13 residues. The chain's CDR3 is CASSLGQGEKLFF. CDR3 sequence (DNA): TGTGCCAGCAGCTTGGGACAGGGTGAAAAACTGTTTTTT.